This T cell receptor beta chain was recorded in a study of blood T cell repertoires in COVID-19. Study information: There were acute and convalescent COVID-19 samples, and they came from the United States, Italy and Spain.

Source study methods: Estimated nucleated cell counts came from reference gene primer amplification. Some clones are missing from TCRdb's copy, which holds only in-frame ones; the method was immunoSEQ multiplex PCR. V, J and clone size were drawn from that table, and D and trimming were deduced from the DNA. The table has about 74,000 clones, about four fifths seen once; the top ten hold 8.8%. This clone has only a few counts. V lost 5 bases and J lost 5, with 25 bases in between. The CDR3 spans 18 residues. Germline loops: CDR1 SEHNR, CDR2 FQNEAQ (reference sequence). This receptor was taken from a man aged 50-59 years with active COVID-19. The chain recombines TRBV7-9 with TRBJ1-5; D might be TRBD1 (6 bases). The sample was peripheral blood. The CDR3, as DNA: TGTGCCAGCAGCCCAGAGGGCCGACAGGCCAGTGGAGATCAGCCCCAGCATTTT. The encoded protein is CASSPEGRQASGDQPQHF.